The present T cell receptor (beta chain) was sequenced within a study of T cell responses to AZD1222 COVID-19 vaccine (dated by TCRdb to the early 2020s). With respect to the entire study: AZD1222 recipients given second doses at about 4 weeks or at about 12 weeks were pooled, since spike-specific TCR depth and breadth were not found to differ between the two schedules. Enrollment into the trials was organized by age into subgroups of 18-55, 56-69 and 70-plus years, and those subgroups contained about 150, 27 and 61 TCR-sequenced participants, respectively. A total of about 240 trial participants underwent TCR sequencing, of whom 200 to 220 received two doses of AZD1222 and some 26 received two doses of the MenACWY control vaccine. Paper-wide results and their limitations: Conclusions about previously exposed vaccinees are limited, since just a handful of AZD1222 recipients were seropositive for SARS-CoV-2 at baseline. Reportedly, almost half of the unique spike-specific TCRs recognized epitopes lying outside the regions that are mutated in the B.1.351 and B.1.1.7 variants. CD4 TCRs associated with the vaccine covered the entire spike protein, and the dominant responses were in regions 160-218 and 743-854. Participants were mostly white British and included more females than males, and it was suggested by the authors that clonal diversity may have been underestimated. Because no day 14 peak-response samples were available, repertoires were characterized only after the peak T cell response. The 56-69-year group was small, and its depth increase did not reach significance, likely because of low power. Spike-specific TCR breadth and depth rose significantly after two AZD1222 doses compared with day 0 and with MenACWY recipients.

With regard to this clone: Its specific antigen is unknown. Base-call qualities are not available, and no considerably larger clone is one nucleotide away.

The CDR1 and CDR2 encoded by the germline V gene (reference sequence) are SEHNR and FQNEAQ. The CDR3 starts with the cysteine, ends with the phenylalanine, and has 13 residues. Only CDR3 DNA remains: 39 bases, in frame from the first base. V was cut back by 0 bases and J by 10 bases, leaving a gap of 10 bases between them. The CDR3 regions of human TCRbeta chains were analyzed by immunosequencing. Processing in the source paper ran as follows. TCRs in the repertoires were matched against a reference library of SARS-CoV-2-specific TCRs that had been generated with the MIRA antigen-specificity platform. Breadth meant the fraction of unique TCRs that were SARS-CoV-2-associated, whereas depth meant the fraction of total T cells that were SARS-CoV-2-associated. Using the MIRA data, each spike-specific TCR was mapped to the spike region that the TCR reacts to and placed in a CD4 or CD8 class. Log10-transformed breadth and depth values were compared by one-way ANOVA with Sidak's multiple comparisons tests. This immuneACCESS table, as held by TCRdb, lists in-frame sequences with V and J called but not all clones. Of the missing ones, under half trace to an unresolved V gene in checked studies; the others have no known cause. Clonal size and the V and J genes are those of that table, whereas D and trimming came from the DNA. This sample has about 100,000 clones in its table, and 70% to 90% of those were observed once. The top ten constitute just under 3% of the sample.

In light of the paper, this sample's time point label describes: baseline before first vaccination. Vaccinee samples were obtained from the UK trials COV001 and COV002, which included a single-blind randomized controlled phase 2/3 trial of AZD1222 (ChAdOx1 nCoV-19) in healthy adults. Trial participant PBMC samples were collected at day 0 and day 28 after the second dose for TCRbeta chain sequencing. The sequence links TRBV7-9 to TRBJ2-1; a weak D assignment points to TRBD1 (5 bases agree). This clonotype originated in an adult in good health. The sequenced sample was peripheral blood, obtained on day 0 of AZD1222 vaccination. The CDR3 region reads CASSLAVAGEQFF. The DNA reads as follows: TGTGCCAGCAGCTTAGCGGTGGCAGGGGAGCAGTTCTTC.